Listed here are 21 T cell receptor beta chains from one sample, sequenced in a study of T-cell memory formation after mild COVID-19. TCRdb called the 5' RACE reads again in MiXCR, with one record for every CDR3 protein. The top ten hold 9.5% to 15% of the sample, which has approximately 500,000 distinct CDR3 sequences, approximately 23% seen once. Sequencing was carried out using PBMCs or a T cell subset sorted from them (not recorded which). These receptors came from an adult woman who had mild COVID-19 (a few samples of this study predate the infection). Cell type and time point are not known.

The rearrangement joins TRBV27 to TRBJ2-2, with 9 bases aligning to TRBD1. The CDR3 spans 15 residues. V gave up 10 bases and J gave up 1 base; unmatched junction bases: 7. CDR1 is MNHEY and CDR2 is SMNVEV in the germline V gene (reference sequence). The CDR3 nucleotides read TGTGCCAACGCTCAGGACAGGGGGAACACCGGGGAGCTGTTTTTT. Amino acids: CANAQDRGNTGELFF.

This clonotype was observed a handful of times. The J gene is TRBJ2-7, the V gene TRBV7-9; perhaps TRBD2 as D (5 bases). The CDR3 extends over 16 amino acids. Between the trimmed V and J ends, which lost 2 bases and 0 bases, there was a span of 14 bases. Germline CDR1 and CDR2: SEHNR and FQNEAQ (reference sequence). The CDR3 nucleotides are TGTGCCAGCAGCTTAAGGATGTGGGAGAGCTCCTACGAGCAGTACTTC. Residues: CASSLRMWESSYEQYF.

In this sample, this clonotype turned up a few times. The genes are TRBV28 and TRBJ2-3; D is undetermined. CDR1 MDHEN and CDR2 SYDVKM come from the germline V gene. The CDR3 is 16 amino acids. Trimming took off 3 bases at V and 3 bases at J, with 16 bases between the two ends. CDR3 protein: CASSFMMARITDTQYF. The DNA for the CDR3 is TGTGCCAGCAGTTTTATGATGGCCCGTATAACAGATACGCAGTATTTT.

The chain joins TRBV7-2 to TRBJ1-1, with D tentatively TRBD1 (5 bases). The CDR3 sequence is 15 residues long. CDR1 and CDR2 (germline): SGHTA, FQGNSA. V lost 1 base and J lost 3, with 12 bases in between. The DNA for the CDR3 is TGTGCCAGCAGCTTAGAGGCAGGGAGGGACACTGAAGCTTTCTTT. It codes for CASSLEAGRDTEAFF.

The CDR3 sequence is CASSLQRGPNYEQYF. CDR3 nucleotides: TGCGCCAGCAGCTTGCAGCGGGGCCCAAACTACGAGCAGTACTTC. J is TRBJ2-7 and V is TRBV5-1, with 7 bases matching TRBD2. The V gene's germline CDR1 is SGHRS and CDR2 YFSETQ. With V trimmed by 1 base and J by 3 bases, 7 bases remained unmatched. The CDR3 totals 15 residues.

This clonotype was observed at least ten times. The chain joins TRBV3-1 to TRBJ2-7, with TRBD2 matching over 11 bases. The CDR3 extends over 15 amino acids. The V gene end was trimmed by 4 bases and the J gene end by 1 base; junction bases not matched to a gene: 3. The germline V gene encodes CDR1 LGHDT and CDR2 YNNKEL (reference sequence). Here the CDR3 DNA reads TGTGCCAGCAGCCGTAGCGGGGGGGAATCCTACGAGCAGTACTTC. This translates into CASSRSGGESYEQYF.

The chain uses TRBV5-1 and TRBJ1-5, with D possibly TRBD1 on 5 matching bases. The CDR3 extends over 16 amino acids. The V end was cut by 3 bases, the J end by 0 bases, with 13 bases between. Germline V gene lookup returns CDR1 SGHRS and CDR2 YFSETQ. CDR3 coding DNA: TGCGCCAGCAGCTCCCAACCCGACAGTAGCAATCAGCCCCAGCATTTT. Translation: CASSSQPDSSNQPQHF. The whole variable domain, remainder taken from reference TRBV5-1 and TRBJ1-5, is KAGVTQTPRYLIKTRGQQVTLSCSPISGHRSVSWYQQTPGQGLQFLFEYFSETQRNKGNFPGRFSGRQFSNSRSEMNVSTLELGDSALYLCASSSQPDSSNQPQHFGDGTRLSIL.

This clonotype was seen a handful of times. The chain links TRBV2 to TRBJ2-5; 10 bases line up with TRBD1. CDR1 is SNHLY and CDR2 is FYNNEI in the germline V gene. The V segment lost 6 bases and the J segment 5 bases; nucleotides outside the gene matches: 6. The length of the CDR3 is 14 residues. The CDR3 sequence: CASRNGQGVETQYF. The CDR3 DNA is TGTGCCAGCAGGAACGGACAGGGGGTTGAGACCCAGTACTTC.

This clonotype was observed a handful of times. J is TRBJ2-7 and V is TRBV14; D is undetermined. The germline CDR1 and CDR2 sequences are SGHDN and FVKESK. The CDR3 sequence is 13 residues long. V was clipped by 4 bases and J by 2 bases, with 9 bases between them. Here the CDR3 reads CASSPGSAYEQYF. CDR3 in DNA: TGTGCCAGCAGCCCCGGTTCAGCCTACGAGCAGTACTTC.

The chain couples TRBV19 to TRBJ2-1; 7 bases line up with TRBD2. The CDR3 has 14 residues. J gave up 7 bases and V 1 base, and 4 bases lay outside the gene matches. Germline V gene sequence: CDR1 LNHDA, CDR2 SQIVND (reference sequence). The CDR3 loop is CASSIAAGANEQFF. DNA for the CDR3: TGTGCCAGTAGTATAGCGGCGGGAGCGAATGAGCAGTTCTTC.

The gene calls are TRBV19 and TRBJ2-1; D ambiguous. Trimming left V 5 bases short and J 12 bases short, with 14 bases between. The CDR3 covers 12 residues. The germline CDR1 and CDR2 sequences are LNHDA and SQIVND (reference sequence). The chain's CDR3 is CASSVSQGRQFF. The CDR3 coding sequence is TGTGCCAGTAGTGTTTCTCAAGGCCGGCAGTTCTTC.

The chain couples TRBV2 to TRBJ1-1, with a tentative D call TRBD1 (5 bases). CDR3 length: 13 residues. V was pared by 3 bases and J by 3 bases, with 8 bases between. The germline V gene encodes CDR1 SNHLY and CDR2 FYNNEI. Here the CDR3 DNA reads TGTGCCAGCAGTGATAGGGGTGACACTGAAGCTTTCTTT. Translating it yields CASSDRGDTEAFF. Filled out from reference TRBV2 and TRBJ1-1, the complete variable domain reads EPEVTQTPSHQVTQMGQEVILRCVPISNHLYFYWYRQILGQKVEFLVSFYNNEISEKSEIFDDQFSVERPDGSNFTLKIRSTKLEDSAMYFCASSDRGDTEAFFGQGTRLTVV.

The rearrangement joins TRBV7-9 to TRBJ2-1, with 9 bases fitting TRBD1. The CDR3 loop spans 13 amino acids. Germline trimming cut 3 bases from V and 10 bases from J; bases unmatched to any gene: 4. Germline V gene data show CDR1 as SEHNR and CDR2 as FQNEAQ (reference sequence). CDR3 loop: CASSLGQGLEQFF. CDR3 coding DNA: TGTGCCAGCAGCTTGGGACAGGGATTAGAGCAGTTCTTC.

This clonotype was recorded a few times. V is TRBV18 and J is TRBJ2-1, with D maybe TRBD1 (5 bases). The CDR3 length is 14 residues. V was clipped by 2 bases and J by 4 bases, with 9 bases between them. Germline assignment: CDR1 KGHSH and CDR2 LQKENI. DNA for the CDR3: TGTGCCAGCTCACCATTACCAGGGTACAATGAGCAGTTCTTC. It specifies CASSPLPGYNEQFF.

This clonotype was observed a handful of times. V is TRBV18 and J is TRBJ2-3, with TRBD1 identical over 12 bases. Germline assignment: CDR1 KGHSH and CDR2 LQKENI. The CDR3 spans 16 residues. The V and J ends lost 6 bases and 6 bases, in that order; junction bases with no gene match: 10. The CDR3 nucleotides read TGTGCCAGCTCCCGCCGGGACAGGGGGCTACTGGATACGCAGTATTTT. Translating it yields CASSRRDRGLLDTQYF.

The chain combines TRBV20-1 with TRBJ2-5, with D tentatively TRBD2 (7 bases). V lost 5 bases to trimming and J lost 5 bases, with 15 bases between them. The germline CDR1 and CDR2 sequences are DFQATT and SNEGSKA (reference sequence). The CDR3 runs 13 residues. CDR3: CSAPRAGAETQYF. The CDR3 region has the DNA TGCAGTGCTCCCCGGGCGGGGGCTGAGACCCAGTACTTC.

The chain carries TRBV27 and TRBJ2-7, with 15 nucleotides matching TRBD2. The J segment lost 2 bases and the V segment lost 5 bases, leaving 4 bases of the junction unmatched. Germline-derived CDR1 and CDR2 are MNHEY and SMNVEV (reference sequence). CDR3 size: 16 residues. Here the CDR3 reads CASSRTSGRAPYEQYF. Written as DNA, the CDR3 is TGTGCCAGCAGTCGGACTAGCGGGAGGGCCCCCTACGAGCAGTACTTC.

J is TRBJ2-5 and V is TRBV10-3; D is undetermined. This CDR3 has 15 residues. Trimming removed 0 bases from V and 6 bases from J, with 14 bases in between. CDR1 ENHRY and CDR2 SYGVKD come from the germline V gene. The CDR3 DNA is TGTGCCATCAGTGAGTCCCCTCTCACTGGACAGACCCAGTACTTC. It yields the protein CAISESPLTGQTQYF.

A remark on this clonotype: A read error may account for a junction end that differs from germline. The rearrangement uses TRBV6-2 or TRBV6-3 and TRBJ1-2, with a possible D match to TRBD1 (5 bases). Germline CDR1 and CDR2: MNHEY and SVGEGT. This CDR3 region has 11 residues. Here the CDR3 DNA reads TGTGCCAGCAGTTACTCACGCCGGGGCCGCTTC. Its protein is CASSYSRRGRF.

The chain carries TRBV20-1 and TRBJ2-1; 15 bases agree with TRBD2. The CDR3 sequence is 15 residues long. CDR1 DFQATT and CDR2 SNEGSKA come from the germline V gene (reference sequence). V lost 1 base to trimming and J lost 10 bases; unmatched junction nucleotides: 5. CDR3 protein: CSARGGLAGGPEQFF. The CDR3 DNA is TGCAGTGCTAGAGGGGGACTAGCGGGAGGCCCAGAGCAGTTCTTC.

This clonotype showed up just a few times. The chain couples TRBV5-1 to TRBJ2-1; 7 bases agree with TRBD2. The CDR3 extends over 14 amino acids. CDR1 SGHRS and CDR2 YFSETQ come from the germline V gene. Unmatched junction bases numbered 5, after V lost 2 bases and J lost 6 bases. CDR3: CASSFRLAFNEQFF. CDR3 sequence (DNA): TGCGCCAGCAGCTTCCGACTAGCTTTCAATGAGCAGTTCTTC.